The 20 T cell receptor beta chains listed next were all sequenced from one sample in a study of blood T cells in healthy people across ages. A sample-barcoded 5' primer and a J-beta primer mix were used in a second PCR of roughly 6 to 11 cycles. TCRdb processed the 5' RACE reads anew with MiXCR; each CDR3 protein has one entry. The sample holds 950,000 to 1,200,000 distinct CDR3 sequences; 30% to 40% are singletons and the top ten take 13%. Sequencing input: blood. The source of these receptors is a young man in good health.

This chain uses TRBV28 with TRBJ2-3, with 7 nucleotides matching TRBD1. There are 17 residues in the CDR3. CDR1 MDHEN and CDR2 SYDVKM come from the germline V gene. V shed 7 bases, J shed 0 bases, and the junction held 13 bases outside the gene matches. The CDR3 is CASTILTGSTSTDTQYF. CDR3 coding DNA: TGTGCCAGCACCATTTTGACAGGGAGCACTAGCACAGATACGCAGTATTTT.

This clonotype was seen a few times. The rearrangement uses TRBV2 and TRBJ2-5; TRBD2 matches 11 bases. V lost 9 bases to trimming and J lost 3 bases; unmatched junction nucleotides: 3. The CDR3 loop spans 13 amino acids. Germline CDR1 is SNHLY and CDR2 is FYNNEI. The CDR3 sequence: CASFSGGEETQYF. The CDR3 nucleotides read TGTGCCAGTTTTAGCGGGGGGGAAGAGACCCAGTACTTC.

The chain links TRBV4-3 to TRBJ1-2, with 7 bases that match TRBD1. V shed 0 bases, J shed 8 bases, and the junction held 9 bases outside the gene matches. The CDR3 is 15 amino acids. Germline V gives CDR1 LGHNA, CDR2 YSLEER. The DNA for the CDR3 is TGCGCCAGCAGCCAAGATCTTCCAGGGGGTGGAGGCTACACCTTC. Translation gives CASSQDLPGGGGYTF.

This clonotype came up a few times. The gene calls are TRBV20-1 and TRBJ2-5, with D maybe TRBD1 (7 bases). The CDR3 length is 13 residues. Germline-derived CDR1 and CDR2 are DFQATT and SNEGSKA (reference sequence). Trimming cost V 7 bases and J 3 bases, with 15 bases left between them. The CDR3 loop reads CSVARGVEETQYF. The CDR3 nucleotides read TGCAGTGTGGCCAGGGGGGTTGAAGAGACCCAGTACTTC.

This clonotype was counted a few times. The CDR3 reads CASGLSKGTEETQYF. The CDR3 bases are TGTGCTAGTGGTTTGTCCAAAGGGACAGAAGAGACCCAGTACTTC. The chain recombines TRBV12-5 with TRBJ2-5; 7 bases map to TRBD1. V shed 2 bases, J shed 3 bases, and the junction held 6 bases outside the gene matches. CDR3 length: 15 residues. Germline V gene lookup returns CDR1 LGHNT and CDR2 FRNRAP.

The chain uses TRBV24-1 and TRBJ2-4; 7 bases map to TRBD2. After removal of 3 bases from V and 13 bases from J, the junction contained 8 bases not matched to a gene. The CDR3 runs 13 residues. CDR1 and CDR2 (germline): KGHDR, SFDVKD. The CDR3 reads CATSDGGGGEQYF. The CDR3 DNA follows: TGTGCCACCAGTGATGGGGGGGGAGGTGAGCAGTACTTC.

The rearrangement uses TRBV20-1 and TRBJ2-7; D gene unclear. The germline gives CDR1 DFQATT, CDR2 SNEGSKA (reference sequence). The V end was cut by 0 bases, the J end by 0 bases, with 12 bases between. The CDR3 sequence is 15 residues long. The CDR3 region has the DNA TGCAGTGCTAGAGATCCAAAAAAGAGCTCCTACGAGCAGTACTTC. This codes for CSARDPKKSSYEQYF.

This clonotype has a handful of counts. This sequence joins TRBV5-1 and TRBJ1-1, with a possible D match to TRBD1 (5 bases). CDR3 length equals 14 residues. The germline gives CDR1 SGHRS, CDR2 YFSETQ. V lost 4 bases and J 3 bases, leaving 13 bases between the germline ends. This CDR3 is CASSNPREDTEAFF. CDR3 coding DNA: TGCGCCAGCAGCAACCCCAGGGAGGACACTGAAGCTTTCTTT.

This clonotype has only a few counts. This rearrangement joins TRBV21-1 to TRBJ1-6; the table assigns TRBD1, which was not confirmed against the DNA. TRBV21-1 is deemed a pseudogene. This CDR3 contains 18 residues. CDR3 bases: TGTGCCAGCATCCCAAATAATCCTAGACAGCCTTTTAATTCACCCCTCCACTTT. It translates to CASIPNNPRQPFNSPLHF.

The chain has TRBV25-1 and TRBJ1-1, with a tentative D call TRBD1 (5 bases). Trimming stripped 8 bases from V and 4 bases from J, with 14 bases between. The CDR3 is made up of 13 amino acids. The germline gives CDR1 MGHDK, CDR2 SYGVNS. CDR3 loop: CASAQGLITEAFF. The CDR3 bases are TGTGCCAGCGCCCAGGGTTTGATCACTGAAGCTTTCTTT.

The gene calls are TRBV9 and TRBJ2-3; 13 bases align to TRBD2. The CDR3 is made up of 17 amino acids. The junction had 3 bases not matched to a gene; V was cut back by 1 base and J by 1 base. Germline CDR1 SGDLS, CDR2 YYNGEE. The chain's CDR3 is CASSVKLAGGGTDTQYF. The DNA of the CDR3 is TGTGCCAGCAGCGTAAAACTAGCGGGGGGGGGCACAGATACGCAGTATTTT.

In this sample, this clonotype turned up a few times. The chain combines TRBV20-1 with TRBJ2-3; TRBD1 matches at 7 bases. The CDR3 runs 14 residues. Looked up from germline, CDR1 is DFQATT and CDR2 is SNEGSKA (reference sequence). Unmatched junction bases numbered 6, after V lost 6 bases and J lost 0 bases. This CDR3 reads CSAGRDSSTDTQYF. In DNA, the CDR3 is TGCAGTGCGGGCCGGGACAGCAGCACAGATACGCAGTATTTT.

This chain joins TRBV4-3 and TRBJ2-4, with 10 bases identical to TRBD2. With the DNA end fitting TRBJ2-7 better, the J assignment may be wrong. The length of the CDR3 is 19 residues. Germline values: CDR1 LGHNA, CDR2 YSLEER. The CDR3: CASSQDAAGGAISIYEQYF. The CDR3 nucleotides are TGCGCCAGCAGCCAAGATGCAGCGGGGGGGGCGATCTCTATCTACGAGCAGTACTTC.

The chain links TRBV27 to TRBJ2-3; the D gene is possibly TRBD1 (6 bases). The CDR3 spans 15 residues. Trimming removed 6 bases at V and 3 bases at J, with 16 bases between. CDR1 is MNHEY, CDR2 SMNVEV, per germline (reference sequence). CDR3 residues: CASRGLGARTDTQYF. Here the CDR3 DNA reads TGTGCCAGCAGGGGTCTGGGGGCGCGAACAGATACGCAGTATTTT.

This clonotype was seen at least ten times. The chain uses TRBV12-3 or TRBV12-4 and TRBJ2-5; 8 nucleotides agree with TRBD2. J gave up 3 bases and V 8 bases, and 5 bases lay outside the gene matches. The CDR3 runs 13 residues. The CDR3 DNA reads as TGTGCCAGCCGAGAGACTAGCGAAGAGACCCAGTACTTC. It is translated as CASRETSEETQYF.

This rearrangement joins TRBV5-6 to TRBJ2-1, with 9 nucleotides matching TRBD2. V lost 1 base, J lost 9 bases, and 8 bases stayed unmatched. CDR1 is SGHDT and CDR2 is YYEEEE in the germline V gene. The CDR3 totals 15 residues. The CDR3 nucleotides read TGTGCCAGCAGCTTGTGGCTAGCGGGGACCCTTGAGCAGTTCTTC. Amino acid sequence: CASSLWLAGTLEQFF. Complete variable domain (other parts from reference TRBV5-6 and TRBJ2-1): DAGVTQSPTHLIKTRGQQVTLRCSPKSGHDTVSWYQQALGQGPQFIFQYYEEEERQRGNFPDRFSGHQFPNYSSELNVNALLLGDSALYLCASSLWLAGTLEQFFGPGTRLTVL.

On this clonotype: The junction departs from the called germline gene at one end, perhaps through a read error. This sequence joins TRBV28 and TRBJ2-1, with D perhaps matching TRBD1 or TRBD2 (6 bases each). The germline V gene encodes CDR1 MDHEN and CDR2 SYDVKM. The CDR3 totals 13 residues. The DNA of the CDR3 is TGTGCCGGCAGTCTCGGGGGCCCCCCTGAGCAGTTCTTC. This gives the protein CAGSLGGPPEQFF.

This clonotype has a count of ten or more. This chain connects TRBV13 to TRBJ2-7; 7 positions match TRBD1. CDR1 PRHDT and CDR2 FYEKMQ come from the germline V gene (reference sequence). CDR3 length: 14 residues. The J segment lost 2 bases and the V segment lost 4 bases, leaving 5 bases of the junction unmatched. CDR3 in amino acids: CASSSRDSTYEQYF. The CDR3 DNA reads TGTGCCAGCAGCTCACGGGACAGTACCTACGAGCAGTACTTC. Using reference TRBV13 and TRBJ2-7 for the parts outside the CDR3, the full variable domain is AAGVIQSPRHLIKEKRETATLKCYPIPRHDTVYWYQQGPGQDPQFLISFYEKMQSDKGSIPDRFSAQQFSDYHSELNMSSLELGDSALYFCASSSRDSTYEQYFGPGTRLTVT.

V and J are TRBV7-8 and TRBJ1-4; D perhaps matches TRBD1 (5 bases). The CDR3 spans 17 residues. Trimming left V 3 bases short and J 5 bases short, with 19 bases between. From germline, CDR1 is SGHVS and CDR2 FQNEAQ. The CDR3 reads CASSLHPGGDGNEKLFF. CDR3 coding DNA: TGTGCCAGCAGCTTGCACCCCGGCGGGGACGGGAATGAAAAACTGTTTTTT.

The chain employs TRBV9 and TRBJ2-1, with D unclear. This CDR3 has 15 residues. V was clipped by 0 bases and J by 1 base, with 8 bases between them. Per germline, CDR1 SGDLS and CDR2 YYNGEE. The CDR3 here is CASSVVQDSYNEQFF. The CDR3 DNA sequence: TGTGCCAGCAGCGTAGTTCAGGATTCCTACAATGAGCAGTTCTTC.